This T cell receptor beta chain stems from a study of early T cells in non-severe SARS-CoV-2 infection. The V end was cut by 5 bases, the J end by 10 bases, with 12 bases between. Germline values: CDR1 LNHDA, CDR2 SQIVND (reference sequence). The CDR3 consists of 13 residues. On this clonotype itself: Its target is unknown.

Unique molecular identifiers were attached to individual cDNA molecules. MiXCR, applied by TCRdb to the 5' RACE reads, yields one record per CDR3 protein. The table shows approximately 56,000 distinct CDR3 sequences, with roughly 16% occurring only once. Findings of the study overall: A preference for anti-spike CD8 responses marked VDJdb matching, which missed private and CD4 specificities.

Sample: whole blood, taken at baseline. This clonotype originated in an adult who was a healthcare worker with PCR-confirmed SARS-CoV-2 infection or an uninfected control (not recorded which). The rearrangement uses TRBV19 and TRBJ1-6; the D is unclear. CDR3 sequence (DNA): TGTGCCAGTAGTTTCGGGGTTCAATCACCCCTCCACTTT. Its protein product is CASSFGVQSPLHF.